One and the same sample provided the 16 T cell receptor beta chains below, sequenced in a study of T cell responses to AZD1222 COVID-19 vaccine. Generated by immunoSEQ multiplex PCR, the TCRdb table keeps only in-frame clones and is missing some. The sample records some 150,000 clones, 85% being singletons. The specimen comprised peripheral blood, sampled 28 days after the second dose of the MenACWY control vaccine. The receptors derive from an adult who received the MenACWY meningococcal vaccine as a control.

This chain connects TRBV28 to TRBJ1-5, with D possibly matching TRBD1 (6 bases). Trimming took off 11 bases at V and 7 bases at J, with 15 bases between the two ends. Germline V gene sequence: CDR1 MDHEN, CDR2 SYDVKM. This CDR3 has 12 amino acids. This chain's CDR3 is CAATGSGQPQHF. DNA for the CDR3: TGTGCCGCAACAGGGTCGGGGCAGCCCCAGCATTTT.

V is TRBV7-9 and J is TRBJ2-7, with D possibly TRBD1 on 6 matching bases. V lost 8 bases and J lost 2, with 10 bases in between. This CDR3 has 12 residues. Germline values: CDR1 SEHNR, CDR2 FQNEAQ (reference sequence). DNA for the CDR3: TGTGCCAGCGGGGGCAGGGCCTACGAGCAGTACTTC. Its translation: CASGGRAYEQYF.

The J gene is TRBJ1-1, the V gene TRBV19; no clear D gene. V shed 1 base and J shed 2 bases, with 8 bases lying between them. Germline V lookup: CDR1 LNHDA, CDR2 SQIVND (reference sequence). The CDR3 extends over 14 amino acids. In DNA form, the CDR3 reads TGTGCCAGTAGTATAGTAACCCGCAACACTGAAGCTTTCTTT. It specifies CASSIVTRNTEAFF.

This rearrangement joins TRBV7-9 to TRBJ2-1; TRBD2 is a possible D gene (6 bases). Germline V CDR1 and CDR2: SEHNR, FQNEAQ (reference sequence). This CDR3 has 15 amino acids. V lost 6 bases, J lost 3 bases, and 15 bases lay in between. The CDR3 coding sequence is TGTGCCAGCAGAAAGAGTGGGGGGAACTACAATGAGCAGTTCTTC. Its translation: CASRKSGGNYNEQFF.

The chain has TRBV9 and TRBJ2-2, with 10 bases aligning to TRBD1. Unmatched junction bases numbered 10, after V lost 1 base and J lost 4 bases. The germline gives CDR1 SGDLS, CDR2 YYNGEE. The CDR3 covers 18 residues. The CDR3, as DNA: TGTGCCAGCAGCGTAACCCCCGGGACAGGGGTATCCACCGGGGAGCTGTTTTTT. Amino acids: CASSVTPGTGVSTGELFF.

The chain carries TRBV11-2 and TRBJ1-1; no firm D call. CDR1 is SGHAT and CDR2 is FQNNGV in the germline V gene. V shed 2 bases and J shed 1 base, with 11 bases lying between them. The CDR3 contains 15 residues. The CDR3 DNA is TGTGCCAGCAGCTTAAAGGGTTTCGGGAACACTGAAGCTTTCTTT. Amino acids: CASSLKGFGNTEAFF.

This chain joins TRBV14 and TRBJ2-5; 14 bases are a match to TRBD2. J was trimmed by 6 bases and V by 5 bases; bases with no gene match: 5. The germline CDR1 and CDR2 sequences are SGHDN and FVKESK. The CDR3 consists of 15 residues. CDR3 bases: TGTGCCAGCAGCTCGACTAGCGGGAGGGGAAAGACCCAGTACTTC. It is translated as CASSSTSGRGKTQYF.

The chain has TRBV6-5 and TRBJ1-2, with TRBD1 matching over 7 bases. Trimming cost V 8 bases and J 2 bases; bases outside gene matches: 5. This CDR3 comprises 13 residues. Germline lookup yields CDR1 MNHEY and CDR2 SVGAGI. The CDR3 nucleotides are TGTGCCAGCCACCCAGGGGGAAACTATGGCTACACCTTC. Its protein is CASHPGGNYGYTF.

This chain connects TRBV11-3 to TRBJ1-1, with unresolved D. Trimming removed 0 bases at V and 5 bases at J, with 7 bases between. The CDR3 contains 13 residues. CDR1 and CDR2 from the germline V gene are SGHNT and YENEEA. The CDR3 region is CASSLERSTEAFF. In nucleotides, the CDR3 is TGTGCCAGCAGCTTAGAAAGGAGTACTGAAGCTTTCTTT.

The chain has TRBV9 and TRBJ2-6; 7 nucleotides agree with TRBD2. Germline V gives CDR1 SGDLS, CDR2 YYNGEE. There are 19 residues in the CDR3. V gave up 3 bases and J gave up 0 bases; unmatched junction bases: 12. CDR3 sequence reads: CASSGAGGGLSSGANVLTF. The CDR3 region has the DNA TGTGCCAGCAGCGGTGCGGGCGGGGGACTTAGCTCTGGGGCCAACGTCCTGACTTTC.

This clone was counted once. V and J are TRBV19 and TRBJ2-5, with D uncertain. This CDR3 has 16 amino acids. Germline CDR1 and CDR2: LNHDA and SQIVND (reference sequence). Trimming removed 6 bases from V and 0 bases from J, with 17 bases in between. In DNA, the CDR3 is TGTGCCAGTAGCACCGCGGCAGCACGGTACCAAGAGACCCAGTACTTC. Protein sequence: CASSTAAARYQETQYF.

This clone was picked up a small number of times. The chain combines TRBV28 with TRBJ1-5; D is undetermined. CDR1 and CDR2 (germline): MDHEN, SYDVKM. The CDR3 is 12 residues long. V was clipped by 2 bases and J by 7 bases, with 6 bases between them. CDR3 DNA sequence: TGTGCCAGCAGTTTAACTTCCCAGCCCCAGCATTTT. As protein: CASSLTSQPQHF.

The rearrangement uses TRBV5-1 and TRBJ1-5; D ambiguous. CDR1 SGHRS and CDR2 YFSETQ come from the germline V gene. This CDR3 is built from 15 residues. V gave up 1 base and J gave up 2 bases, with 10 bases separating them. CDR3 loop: CASSLTGGGNQPQHF. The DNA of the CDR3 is TGCGCCAGCAGCTTGACCGGCGGGGGCAATCAGCCCCAGCATTTT.

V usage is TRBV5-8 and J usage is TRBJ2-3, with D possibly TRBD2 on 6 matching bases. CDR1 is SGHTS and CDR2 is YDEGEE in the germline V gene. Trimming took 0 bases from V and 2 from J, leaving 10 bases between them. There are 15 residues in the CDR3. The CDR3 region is CASSLGLGDTDTQYF. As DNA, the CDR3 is TGTGCCAGCAGCTTGGGACTAGGGGACACAGATACGCAGTATTTT.

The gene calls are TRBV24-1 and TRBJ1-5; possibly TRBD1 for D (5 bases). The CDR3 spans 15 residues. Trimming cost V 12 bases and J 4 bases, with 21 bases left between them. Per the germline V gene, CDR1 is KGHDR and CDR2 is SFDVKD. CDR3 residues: CAPNQTGALNQPQHF. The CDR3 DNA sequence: TGTGCCCCGAACCAAACCGGGGCATTAAATCAGCCCCAGCATTTT.

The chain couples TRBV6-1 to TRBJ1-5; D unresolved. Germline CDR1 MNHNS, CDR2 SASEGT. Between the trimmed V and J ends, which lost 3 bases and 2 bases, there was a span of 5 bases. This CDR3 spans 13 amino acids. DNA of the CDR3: TGTGCCAGCAGTGACGGCCGCAATCAGCCCCAGCATTTT. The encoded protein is CASSDGRNQPQHF.